Shown below are 28 T cell receptor beta chains from a single sample sequenced in a study of cytomegalovirus exposure and HLA in healthy donors. PCR amplification relied on 60 Vbeta primers (plus 13 Jbeta primers). The method was immunoSEQ multiplex PCR; TCRdb's version includes in-frame clones alone and lacks a portion of them. Of under 200,000 clones in the sample, around 85% were seen once. Material: PBMCs. The receptors come from a male donor in good health and CMV-seronegative.

The chain is built from TRBV7-6 and TRBJ2-2; D gene uncertain. Deletions cut 2 bases from V and 5 bases from J, with 9 bases between. The CDR3 is 14 amino acids. Germline V gene lookup returns CDR1 SGHVS and CDR2 FNYEAQ. The CDR3 coding sequence is TGTGCCAGCAGCTTATTCTCTAGTACCGGGGAGCTGTTTTTT. It codes for CASSLFSSTGELFF.

The V and J genes are TRBV4-1 and TRBJ1-2; D is ambiguous. Germline assignment: CDR1 MGHRA and CDR2 YSYEKL. V shed 0 bases and J shed 6 bases, with 11 bases lying between them. The CDR3 loop spans 14 amino acids. CDR3 residues: CASSQDSPLDGYTF. CDR3 bases: TGCGCCAGCAGCCAAGATAGCCCGCTTGATGGCTACACCTTC.

The V call is TRBV4-1, the J call TRBJ1-6, with 7 bases that match TRBD1. This CDR3 region has 16 residues. The germline gives CDR1 MGHRA, CDR2 YSYEKL. The ends lost 2 bases at V and 7 bases at J; junction bases unmatched: 8. CDR3 sequence (DNA): TGCGCCAGCAGCCAATTACCGGGACAGAGAAATTCACCCCTCCACTTT. It encodes CASSQLPGQRNSPLHF.

The V and J genes are TRBV6-5 and TRBJ2-5; 8 bases match TRBD1. The J call may be faulty, since TRBJ2-7 better matches the DNA end. The germline gives CDR1 MNHEY, CDR2 SVGAGI. The CDR3 has 15 amino acids. CDR3 sequence reads: CASSTYGQGAYEQYF. CDR3 DNA: TGTGCCAGCAGTACTTACGGACAGGGCGCCTACGAGCAGTACTTC.

This clone appeared a few times. The rearrangement joins TRBV7-8 to TRBJ1-2; D is unclear. The CDR3 loop spans 13 amino acids. The germline V and J ends were trimmed by 3 bases and 1 base, with 6 bases remaining between them. Germline V CDR1 and CDR2: SGHVS, FQNEAQ. The CDR3 nucleotides read TGTGCCAGCAGCTTGGGAGTTAACTATGGCTACACCTTC. Protein product: CASSLGVNYGYTF.

This chain connects TRBV7-6 to TRBJ1-1, with 8 positions matching TRBD1. The CDR3 has 15 residues. From germline, CDR1 is SGHVS and CDR2 FNYEAQ. V lost 5 bases and J lost 1; bases outside the gene matches: 6. DNA of the CDR3: TGTGCCAGCAGCCCGAGGACAGGGAGGAACACTGAAGCTTTCTTT. Translation gives CASSPRTGRNTEAFF.

The V gene is TRBV2, the J gene TRBJ1-6; no clear D. CDR1 is SNHLY and CDR2 is FYNNEI in the germline V gene. This CDR3 is built from 15 residues. V was clipped by 9 bases and J by 6 bases, with 18 bases between them. The CDR3 DNA is TGTGCCAGTACCGGGAGGTCCGCCCGTAATTCACCCCTCCACTTT. The encoded protein is CASTGRSARNSPLHF. The whole variable domain, remainder taken from reference TRBV2 and TRBJ1-6, is EPEVTQTPSHQVTQMGQEVILRCVPISNHLYFYWYRQILGQKVEFLVSFYNNEISEKSEIFDDQFSVERPDGSNFTLKIRSTKLEDSAMYFCASTGRSARNSPLHFGNGTRLTVT.

The genes are TRBV7-8 and TRBJ2-3; D may be TRBD2 (6 bases). The CDR3 spans 14 residues. The germline gives CDR1 SGHVS, CDR2 FQNEAQ. Trimming stripped 7 bases from V and 0 bases from J, with 11 bases between. DNA of the CDR3: TGTGCCAGCACCCTGCGGGGCAGCACAGATACGCAGTATTTT. Its translation: CASTLRGSTDTQYF.

The chain recombines TRBV6-1 with TRBJ2-5; 11 bases are shared with TRBD2. The end of the DNA aligns better with TRBJ2-7, so the J call may be wrong. This CDR3 contains 15 residues. CDR1 and CDR2 from the germline V gene are MNHNS and SASEGT. The CDR3 loop reads CASSEGLAGNHEQYF. The CDR3, as DNA: TGTGCCAGCAGTGAAGGACTAGCGGGGAATCACGAGCAGTACTTC.

V and J are TRBV29-1 and TRBJ1-2, with 7 bases matching TRBD1. V gave up 5 bases and J gave up 6 bases; unmatched junction bases: 6. Germline V CDR1 and CDR2: SQVTM, ANQGSEA. The CDR3 loop spans 12 amino acids. Here the CDR3 reads CSVLTGEDGYTF. As DNA, the CDR3 is TGCAGCGTTCTTACAGGGGAAGATGGCTACACCTTC. The full variable domain, rest sourced from reference TRBV29-1 and TRBJ1-2, is SAVISQKPSRDICQRGTSLTIQCQVDSQVTMMFWYRQQPGQSLTLIATANQGSEATYESGFVIDKFPISRPNLTFSTLTVSNMSPEDSSIYLCSVLTGEDGYTFGSGTRLTVV.

The chain is built from TRBV27 and TRBJ1-1, with D possibly matching TRBD1 (5 bases). This CDR3 is built from 13 residues. Germline V gene data show CDR1 as MNHEY and CDR2 as SMNVEV (reference sequence). V was trimmed by 8 bases and J by 1 base, leaving 11 bases between them. In nucleotides, the CDR3 is TGTGCCAGCGGGGCAGGGAAGAACACTGAAGCTTTCTTT. Encoded protein: CASGAGKNTEAFF.

The chain couples TRBV7-2 to TRBJ1-1, with 12 bases aligning to TRBD1. The germline V gene has CDR1 SGHTA and CDR2 FQGNSA. Unmatched junction bases numbered 9, after V lost 3 bases and J lost 7 bases. The CDR3 spans 16 residues. The CDR3 DNA reads TGTGCCAGCAGCTTCGGGGGGACAGGGGGCTTTTTTGAAGCTTTCTTT. Translation gives CASSFGGTGGFFEAFF.

This rearrangement joins TRBV5-1 to TRBJ2-2, with D uncertain. CDR1 is SGHRS and CDR2 is YFSETQ in the germline V gene. The CDR3 covers 15 residues. V was cut by 0 bases and J by 2 bases, with 8 bases left in between. CDR3 in amino acids: CASSLGALNTGELFF. The DNA for the CDR3 is TGCGCCAGCAGCTTGGGGGCACTCAACACCGGGGAGCTGTTTTTT.

The rearrangement links TRBV12-5 to TRBJ1-4; 12 bases are shared with TRBD1. V lost 6 bases, J lost 0 bases, and 11 bases stayed unmatched. The CDR3 covers 19 residues. Germline-derived CDR1 and CDR2 are LGHNT and FRNRAP. CDR3 in DNA: TGTGCTAGTGGCCTCTCCGGGACAGGGGGCCTCCCAACTAATGAAAAACTGTTTTTT. This sequence encodes CASGLSGTGGLPTNEKLFF.

This clone was detected a few times. The chain recombines TRBV10-3 with TRBJ1-1; TRBD1 aligns across 10 bases. The CDR3 is 15 residues long. V lost 2 bases, J lost 5 bases, and 5 bases stayed unmatched. Germline CDR1 and CDR2: ENHRY and SYGVKD. The CDR3 region is CAISELDRGRTEAFF. In DNA form, the CDR3 reads TGTGCCATCAGTGAGCTCGACAGGGGGCGGACTGAAGCTTTCTTT.

This clone appeared a single time. This chain uses TRBV29-1 with TRBJ1-1; 7 bases are shared with TRBD1. This CDR3 contains 14 residues. From germline, CDR1 is SQVTM and CDR2 ANQGSEA. The ends lost 7 bases at V and 1 base at J; junction bases unmatched: 9. The CDR3 region has the DNA TGCAGCGCTCATGAGGGGACAGCGAACACTGAAGCTTTCTTT. This codes for CSAHEGTANTEAFF.

The chain recombines TRBV19 with TRBJ2-3; perhaps TRBD2 as D (6 bases). V shed 5 bases and J shed 4 bases, with 13 bases lying between them. Germline V lookup: CDR1 LNHDA, CDR2 SQIVND (reference sequence). The CDR3 spans 14 residues. DNA for the CDR3: TGTGCCAGTAGTCTGCCCGGACTATCAGATACGCAGTATTTT. Translation gives CASSLPGLSDTQYF.

The rearrangement links TRBV19 to TRBJ1-5; 9 bases fit TRBD1. In germline, CDR1 is LNHDA, CDR2 SQIVND (reference sequence). J was trimmed by 4 bases and V by 4 bases; bases with no gene match: 2. The CDR3 has 14 residues. CDR3 nucleotides: TGTGCCAGTAGTACGGGGACAGGGAATCAGCCCCAGCATTTT. Translating it yields CASSTGTGNQPQHF. Looking up the rest from reference TRBV19 and TRBJ1-5 gives the full variable domain: DGGITQSPKYLFRKEGQNVTLSCEQNLNHDAMYWYRQDPGQGLRLIYYSQIVNDFQKGDIAEGYSVSREKKESFPLTVTSAQKNPTAFYLCASSTGTGNQPQHFGDGTRLSIL.

The rearrangement uses TRBV7-9 and TRBJ1-5, with D perhaps matching TRBD1 (5 bases). This CDR3 spans 15 amino acids. V shed 6 bases and J shed 0 bases, with 12 bases lying between them. CDR1 is SEHNR, CDR2 FQNEAQ, per germline (reference sequence). In DNA form, the CDR3 reads TGTGCCAGCAGTCAGAACCAGGGTAGCAATCAGCCCCAGCATTTT. The encoded protein is CASSQNQGSNQPQHF.

This clone was seen once. V and J are TRBV5-1 and TRBJ2-7, with D maybe TRBD2 (6 bases). The germline V gene encodes CDR1 SGHRS and CDR2 YFSETQ. The CDR3 has 14 amino acids. The ends were cut back, 5 bases at V and 2 bases at J, with 14 bases in the middle. CDR3 in DNA: TGCGCCAGCAGTCAGCAGGGAGGTGCCTACGAGCAGTACTTC. Its translation: CASSQQGGAYEQYF.

The chain uses TRBV30 and TRBJ2-7, with TRBD1 identical over 7 bases. V shed 0 bases and J 4 bases; nucleotides not matched to a gene: 6. CDR1 is GTSNPN, CDR2 SVGIG, per germline (reference sequence). The CDR3 loop spans 14 amino acids. The DNA of the CDR3 is TGTGCCTGGAGTGTACACAGGGGTGGTTACGAGCAGTACTTC. As protein: CAWSVHRGGYEQYF. Drawing the rest from reference TRBV30 and TRBJ2-7, the complete variable domain is SQTIHQWPATLVQPVGSPLSLECTVEGTSNPNLYWYRQAAGRGLQLLFYSVGIGQISSEVPQNLSASRPQDRQFILSSKKLLLSDSGFYLCAWSVHRGGYEQYFGPGTRLTVT.

This clone was found once. The chain has TRBV6-1 and TRBJ1-5; D call uncertain. The CDR3 has 15 residues. Per germline, CDR1 MNHNS and CDR2 SASEGT. V was cut by 2 bases and J by 4 bases, with 12 bases left in between. The CDR3 here is CASSEHGVSNQPQHF. In nucleotides, the CDR3 is TGTGCCAGCAGTGAACATGGAGTGAGTAATCAGCCCCAGCATTTT.

The gene calls are TRBV30 and TRBJ2-2, with a possible D match to TRBD1 (5 bases). This CDR3 is 15 amino acids long. From germline, CDR1 is GTSNPN and CDR2 SVGIG (reference sequence). V was pared by 0 bases and J by 1 base, with 9 bases between. The CDR3, as DNA: TGTGCCTGGAGTGTGGGCAGGGTGAACACCGGGGAGCTGTTTTTT. Translated, it gives CAWSVGRVNTGELFF.

CDR3 region: CASSLEVRGPTPNEKLFF. The CDR3 DNA reads TGTGCCAGCAGCTTAGAAGTTCGAGGGCCGACCCCAAATGAAAAACTGTTTTTT. This rearrangement joins TRBV11-2 to TRBJ1-4; D is uncertain. This CDR3 spans 18 amino acids. Germline V gene data show CDR1 as SGHAT and CDR2 as FQNNGV. Trimming cost V 0 bases and J 5 bases, with 19 bases left between them.

The DNA for the CDR3 is TGTGCCACCAGCAGCGGGCAGGGAGGATCACCCCTCCACTTT. Translating gives CATSSGQGGSPLHF. The chain recombines TRBV15 with TRBJ1-6, with a tentative D call TRBD1 (5 bases). V lost 3 bases and J lost 10, with 13 bases in between. The length of the CDR3 is 14 residues. The V gene's germline CDR1 is LNHNV and CDR2 YYDKDF (reference sequence).

The V gene is TRBV5-1, the J gene TRBJ1-1; TRBD1 is a possible D gene (5 bases). V was pared by 3 bases and J by 1 base, with 10 bases between. CDR1 is SGHRS and CDR2 is YFSETQ in the germline V gene. This CDR3 has 14 amino acids. CDR3 nucleotide sequence: TGCGCCAGCAGCTCGGGACTTTCGAACACTGAAGCTTTCTTT. Translated, it gives CASSSGLSNTEAFF.

The CDR3 nucleotides read TGCGCCAGCAGCTCCTCTAGCGGGGGCTCTAGAGATACGCAGTATTTT. It yields the protein CASSSSSGGSRDTQYF. This chain joins TRBV5-1 and TRBJ2-3, with 10 bases identical to TRBD2. The CDR3 spans 16 residues. Germline V gives CDR1 SGHRS, CDR2 YFSETQ. Germline trimming cut 3 bases from V and 5 bases from J; bases unmatched to any gene: 9. The variable domain in full, completed from reference TRBV5-1 and TRBJ2-3, reads KAGVTQTPRYLIKTRGQQVTLSCSPISGHRSVSWYQQTPGQGLQFLFEYFSETQRNKGNFPGRFSGRQFSNSRSEMNVSTLELGDSALYLCASSSSSGGSRDTQYFGPGTRLTVL.

The rearrangement links TRBV4-1 to TRBJ2-1, with 10 nucleotides matching TRBD1. Germline CDR1 MGHRA, CDR2 YSYEKL. The CDR3 runs 16 residues. Trimming cost V 4 bases and J 4 bases; bases outside gene matches: 7. The CDR3 spells CASSPGQGEGYNEQFF. The DNA of the CDR3 is TGCGCCAGCAGCCCCGGACAGGGGGAGGGATACAATGAGCAGTTCTTC.